This T cell receptor beta chain came from a study of prognosis after radiotherapy for stage I lung cancer. For the study at large: About 7 of the patients had squamous cell carcinoma tumors, while roughly twelve had adenocarcinoma tumors. General study points: After stereotactic body radiation therapy, unique TCR clone counts dropped from a median of about 9,700 to 6,500.

V shed 3 bases and J shed 4 bases, with 11 bases lying between them. Germline CDR1 is SGHAT and CDR2 is FQNNGV. The CDR3 is 14 amino acids. This clonotype was recorded many times. What it binds is not known. Amplicons of TCR beta CDR3 were generated from genomic DNA by two-round multiplex PCR. Round one of PCR was performed, and it used primers specific to each TRBV and TRBJ gene. TCRdb fed the multiplex PCR reads into MiXCR, producing one record per CDR3 protein. The data show roughly 27,000 distinct CDR3 sequences, around 42% seen once. This TCR was recovered from a donor aged 50 or older with non-small cell lung cancer. The chain uses TRBV11-2 and TRBJ2-3; D gene uncertain. The sample consisted of PBMCs, taken before or after stereotactic body radiation therapy (not recorded which). The CDR3 region has the DNA TGTGCCAGCAGCTTTGCAGCCCGGCCAGATACGCAGTATTTT. It is translated as CASSFAARPDTQYF.